This T cell receptor (beta chain) came from a study of OX40 agonist ivuxolimab in advanced cancers. For the study in its entirety: Ivuxolimab, which targeted the costimulatory receptor OX40 (CD134), was an agonistic, fully human IgG2 monoclonal antibody. Intravenous ivuxolimab was administered to patients every 2 weeks at six dose levels: 0.01, 0.1, 0.3, 1.5, 3 and 10 mg/kg. Of the approximately 54 patients in dose escalation, about 20 had hepatocellular carcinoma, some 15 had melanoma, 9 had renal cell carcinoma and 9 had head and neck cancer. The dose-escalation cohort was 82.7% male with a mean age of about 54 years, ranging from roughly 23 to 90. Prior anti-PD-1, anti-PD-L1 or anti-CTLA-4 therapy was permitted, and checkpoint inhibitors had been received by 30% to 40% of dose-escalation patients. Partial responses occurred in three dose-escalation patients, of whom one had hepatocellular carcinoma and two had cutaneous melanoma. The purpose of peripheral TCRbeta sequencing was to test whether ivuxolimab changed TCR sequence diversity and led to clonal T-cell expansion. The paper covers the monotherapy dose-escalation part of the phase I ivuxolimab trial, which included N of about 50 patients. Beyond this particular receptor, the publication reports: The antigen specificity of the clonally expanded peripheral T cells was not determined. At doses of 0.1 to 3.0 mg/kg, clonal expansion of both CD4+ and CD8+ T cells in blood was seen between baseline and week 6. On average, CD8+ T cells showed more expanded clones than CD4+ T cells after ivuxolimab. In partial responders in the 0.1-3.0 mg/kg groups, normalized peripheral clonal expansion was found to be among the lowest, especially among CD8+ T cells. Low levels of normalized T-cell clonal expansion were also seen in some nonresponding patients.

The CDR3, from cysteine to phenylalanine, totals 15 residues. This entry keeps only the CDR3 DNA: 45 bases, framed from base 1. The V end loses 1 base and the J end loses 4 bases, and a stretch of 14 bases separates them. The germline V gene encodes CDR1 GTSNPN and CDR2 SVGIG (reference sequence). To sequence the TCRbeta CDR3 region, genomic DNA was isolated from the sorted cells. The immunoSEQ Assay was used to sequence the TCRbeta CDR3 regions. The table comes from immuneACCESS by way of TCRdb, which keeps in-frame sequences with V and J called. Part of the clones is missing from these tables; in studies checked, under half for an unresolved V gene and the rest for unknown reasons. The sample contains around 51,000 clones, roughly 80% of them found a single time. The top ten constitute approximately 2% of the sample. The trial excluded patients who had a history of autoimmune disease or who were on systemic immunosuppression. Peripheral blood for TCR sequencing was collected from all dose cohorts at baseline, on cycle 4 day 1, and on cycle 7 day 1. Samples were obtained from an open-label, multicenter, first-in-human phase I dose-escalation trial of ivuxolimab. Adults with locally advanced or metastatic melanoma, renal cell carcinoma, hepatocellular carcinoma or head and neck squamous cell carcinoma were enrolled in the trial. Before TCR sequencing, CD4+ T cells and CD8+ T cells were sorted from peripheral blood as separate populations.

Remarks on this clone: No cognate antigen has been identified for it. No quality values exist for individual bases; no much larger clone is one base distant.

This sequence uses TRBV30 and TRBJ1-5; the D region possibly corresponds to TRBD1 (5 bases align). This receptor was obtained from an adult with an advanced solid tumor such as melanoma, head and neck, liver or kidney cancer. The sample consisted of CD4+ or CD8+ T cells sorted from blood, taken in a trial of the OX40 agonist ivuxolimab. The CDR3 amino acid sequence is: CAWSEGTLANQPQHF. The nucleotide sequence is given as TGTGCCTGGAGTGAAGGGACCCTCGCGAATCAGCCCCAGCATTTT.